Sequencing of this T cell receptor beta chain was carried out in a study of T cells expressing NK-cell markers. TCRdb re-called the 5' RACE reads and shows each CDR3 protein once, DNA omitted. The sample spans fewer than 300,000 distinct CDR3 sequences; the ten largest clones claim about 4.2%. The V gene's germline CDR1 is SGHAT and CDR2 FQNNGV. The CDR3 has 15 amino acids. Sequencing was performed on blood T cells: a sorted CD56 or NKG2C T cell subset, CD4+ or CD8+ T cells, or bulk PBMC T cells (not recorded which). This chain links TRBV11-2 with TRBJ2-3. This receptor was obtained from a woman between 18 and 70 years old in good health. This chain's CDR3 is CASSLRPTWADTQYF. The variable domain in full, with the rest retrieved from reference TRBV11-2 and TRBJ2-3, is EAGVAQSPRYKIIEKRQSVAFWCNPISGHATLYWYQQILGQGPKLLIQFQNNGVVDDSQLPKDRFSAERLKGVDSTLKIQPAKLEDSAVYLCASSLRPTWADTQYFGPGTRLTVL.